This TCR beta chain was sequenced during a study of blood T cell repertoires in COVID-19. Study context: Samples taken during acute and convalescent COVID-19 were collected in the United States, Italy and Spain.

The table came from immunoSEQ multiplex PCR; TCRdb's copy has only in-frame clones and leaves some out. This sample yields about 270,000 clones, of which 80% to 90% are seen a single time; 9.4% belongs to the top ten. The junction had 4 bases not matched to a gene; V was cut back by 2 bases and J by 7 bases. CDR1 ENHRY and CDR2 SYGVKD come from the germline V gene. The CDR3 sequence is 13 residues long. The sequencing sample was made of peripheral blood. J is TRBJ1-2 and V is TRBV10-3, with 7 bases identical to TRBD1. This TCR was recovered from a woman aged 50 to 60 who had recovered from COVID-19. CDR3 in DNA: TGTGCCATCAGTGAGAGGACAGGACCTGGCTACACCTTC. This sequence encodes CAISERTGPGYTF.